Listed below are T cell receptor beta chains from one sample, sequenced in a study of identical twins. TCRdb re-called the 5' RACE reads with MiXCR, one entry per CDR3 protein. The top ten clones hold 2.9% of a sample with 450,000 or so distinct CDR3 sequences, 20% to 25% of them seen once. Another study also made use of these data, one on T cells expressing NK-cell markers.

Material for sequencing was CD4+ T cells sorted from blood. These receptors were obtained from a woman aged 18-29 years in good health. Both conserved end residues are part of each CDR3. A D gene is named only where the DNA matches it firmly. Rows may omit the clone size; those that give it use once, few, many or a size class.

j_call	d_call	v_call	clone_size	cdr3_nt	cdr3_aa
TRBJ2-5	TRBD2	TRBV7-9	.	TGTGCCAGCAGCTCCCTAGCGGCGTACCAAGAGACCCAGTACTTC	CASSSLAAYQETQYF
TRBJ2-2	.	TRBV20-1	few	TGCAGTGCTTACCGGGCCAACACCGGGGAGCTGTTTTTT	CSAYRANTGELFF
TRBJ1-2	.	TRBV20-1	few	TGCAGTGCTAGAGATCGTAGGGGGGACTATGGCTACACCTTC	CSARDRRGDYGYTF
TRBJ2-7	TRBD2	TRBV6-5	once	TGTGCCAGCGTTCATCGGAGCGGGGGGTCCTACGAGCAGTACTTC	CASVHRSGGSYEQYF
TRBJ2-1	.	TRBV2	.	TGTGCCAGCGGGGGACTGGACCGATACAATGAGCAGTTCTTC	CASGGLDRYNEQFF
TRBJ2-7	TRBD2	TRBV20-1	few	TGCAGTGCTAGAGATCTTAGAAGGTTTCTAGCGGGGGGGCTTCCCGCCTACGAGCAGTACTTC	CSARDLRRFLAGGLPAYEQYF
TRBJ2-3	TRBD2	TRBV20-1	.	TGCAGTGCTAGCGCAGCGGGGCCGGTCGGCACAGATACGCAGTATTTT	CSASAAGPVGTDTQYF
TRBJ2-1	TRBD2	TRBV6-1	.	TGTGCCAGCACTCCAGCGGGGTACGGTGAGCAGTTCTTC	CASTPAGYGEQFF
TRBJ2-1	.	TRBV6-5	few	TGTGCCAGCAGTTACTCCAGACCGGGAGACGATGAGCAGTTCTTC	CASSYSRPGDDEQFF
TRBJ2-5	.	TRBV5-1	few	TGTGCCAGCAGCTGGGGAGAAGAGACCCAGTACTTC	CASSWGEETQYF
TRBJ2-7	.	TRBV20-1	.	TGCAGTGTAGCAAGACGAGGGACATCAACCTACGAGCAGTACTTC	CSVARRGTSTYEQYF
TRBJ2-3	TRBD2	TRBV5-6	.	TGTGCCAGCAGCCGGCCGGGCGGGGGGCGGGATACGCAGTATTTT	CASSRPGGGRDTQYF
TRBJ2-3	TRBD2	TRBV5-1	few	TGCGCCAGCAGCTGGGGACTAGCGGTCACAGATACGCAGTATTTT	CASSWGLAVTDTQYF
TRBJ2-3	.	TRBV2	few	TGTGCCAGCAGTGGGCGGGGTACAGATACGCAGTATTTT	CASSGRGTDTQYF
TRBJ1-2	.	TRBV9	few	TGTGCCAGCAGCGATCCTCGGAGAGGCTACACCTTC	CASSDPRRGYTF
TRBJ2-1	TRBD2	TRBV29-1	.	TGCAGCGTTGAACCGCCTAGCGGGTACAATGAGCAGTTCTTC	CSVEPPSGYNEQFF
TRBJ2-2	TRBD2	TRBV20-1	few	TGCAGTGCTAGAGTGCGTCCCGGACTAGCGGGTCCCGGGGAGCTGTTTTTT	CSARVRPGLAGPGELFF
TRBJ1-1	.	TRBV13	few	TGTGCCAGCAGCTTACGAACAGGGGCTTTCTTT	CASSLRTGAFF
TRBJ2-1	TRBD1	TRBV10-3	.	TGTGCCATCAGGGGCGGACAGGGCGATGAGCAGTTCTTC	CAIRGGQGDEQFF
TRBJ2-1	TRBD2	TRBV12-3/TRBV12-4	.	TGTGCCAGCAGTTCTAGAGGGTCAAGGACGACTAGCGGGAGAAGAAATGAGCAGTTCTTC	CASSSRGSRTTSGRRNEQFF
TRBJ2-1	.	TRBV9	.	TGTGCCAGCAGCGTACTCGAGGGAGCAATGGATGAGCAGTTCTTC	CASSVLEGAMDEQFF
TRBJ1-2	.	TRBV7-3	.	TGTGCCAGCAGCCCAGGGAGGGCAAGAGGCTACACCTTC	CASSPGRARGYTF
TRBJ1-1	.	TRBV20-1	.	TGCAGTGCTAGAGACCAGGGGACTGAAGCTTTCTTT	CSARDQGTEAFF
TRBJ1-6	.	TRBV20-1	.	TGCAGTGCCCCCGGTCGGGGTTCACCCCTCCACTTT	CSAPGRGSPLHF
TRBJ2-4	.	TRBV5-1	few	TGCGCCAGCAGCTTGGAGGGGGGTGACATTCAGTACTTC	CASSLEGGDIQYF
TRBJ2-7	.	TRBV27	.	TGTGCCAGCAGTTTGGCAGGGAAGAACGAGCAGTACTTC	CASSLAGKNEQYF
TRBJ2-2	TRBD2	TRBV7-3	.	TGTGCCAGCAGCCTAAAACGGATCGGGGCTAGCGGGAGGGCCTACACCGGGGAGCTGTTTTTT	CASSLKRIGASGRAYTGELFF
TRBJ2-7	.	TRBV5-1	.	TGCGCCAGCAGCTTGAGTCCTAGCTCCTACGAGCAGTACTTC	CASSLSPSSYEQYF
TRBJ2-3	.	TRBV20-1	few	TGCAGTGTCCAGAACCCTAGGAGCACAGATACGCAGTATTTT	CSVQNPRSTDTQYF
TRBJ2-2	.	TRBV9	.	TGTGCCAGCACCGCGGGATCCCTCGCGAACACCGGGGAGCTGTTTTTT	CASTAGSLANTGELFF
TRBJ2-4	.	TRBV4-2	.	TGTGCCAGCAGCCAAGATATCAGGGAGACCAAAAACATTCAGTACTTC	CASSQDIRETKNIQYF
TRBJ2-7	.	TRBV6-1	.	TGTGCCAGCAGTCGATCCCTAGCGCCCCACGAGCAGTACTTC	CASSRSLAPHEQYF
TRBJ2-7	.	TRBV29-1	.	TGCAGCGTTAGGGTACAGGGAAAAACCTACGAGCAGTACTTC	CSVRVQGKTYEQYF
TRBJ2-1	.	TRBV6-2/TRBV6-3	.	TGTGCCAGCAGTACGCGACTAGGAGGTGAGCAGTTCTTC	CASSTRLGGEQFF
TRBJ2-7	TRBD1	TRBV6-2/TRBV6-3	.	TGTGCCAGCAGTTACTTCGCCCCGGGACAGGGGGATCGAGTAAGGTACGAGCAGTACTTC	CASSYFAPGQGDRVRYEQYF
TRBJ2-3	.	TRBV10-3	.	TGTGCCATCAAGGGCGGGCCTCTAAGCACAGATACGCAGTATTTT	CAIKGGPLSTDTQYF
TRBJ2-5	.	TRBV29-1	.	TGCAGCGTGGAACAAGAGACCCAGTACTTC	CSVEQETQYF
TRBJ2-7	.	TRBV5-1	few	TGCGCCAGCAGCAAAAGGGACAAGACTGTGGAGTACTTC	CASSKRDKTVEYF
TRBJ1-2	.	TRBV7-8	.	TGTGCCAGCAGAAGCTCATATGGCTACACCTTC	CASRSSYGYTF
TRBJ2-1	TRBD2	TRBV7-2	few	TGTGCCAGCAGCTTGGGTTCGAGCGGGAGTTTCAATGAGCAGTTCTTC	CASSLGSSGSFNEQFF